One and the same sample provided the 15 T cell receptor beta chains below, sequenced in a study of molecular identifiers for immune sequencing clone quantification (dated by TCRdb to the late 2010s). Library preparation used PCR. The sequencer was an Illumina HiSeq 4000. The public sequencing data were trimmed at Q25 with fastp and processed into clonotypes with MiXCR by TCRdb, which kept only in-frame beta chains. Every distinct CDR3 protein forms one entry, paired with its most common genes and DNA. The sample table records around 65,000 distinct CDR3 sequences; less than 20% of these occur just once. The leading ten clones occupy 1.4% to 1.5% of the sample. What was sequenced was naive CD8+ T cells from blood, with Jurkat cell RNA spiked in. The cell subset or site label, as the study defines it: FACS-sorted CD8+CD4-CCR7+CD45RA+ naive T cells. These receptors came from a human donor in good health. Some libraries in this study had Jurkat cell RNA spiked in.

This clonotype was detected many times. The chain links TRBV3-1 to TRBJ2-5; D not certain. This CDR3 is built from 10 residues. Germline lookup yields CDR1 LGHDT and CDR2 YNNKEL (reference sequence). The ends were cut back, 0 bases at V and 7 bases at J, with 0 bases in the middle. The CDR3 coding sequence is TGTGCCAGCAGCCAAGAGACCCAGTACTTC. Amino acids: CASSQETQYF.

This clonotype showed up many times. The gene calls are TRBV11-2 and TRBJ2-3, with a tentative D call TRBD2 (7 bases). The germline CDR1 and CDR2 sequences are SGHAT and FQNNGV. This CDR3 spans 17 amino acids. Trimming stripped 5 bases from V and 4 bases from J, with 22 bases between. The CDR3 nucleotides read TGTGCCAGCAGCCCGCCCGGGACCAGGGGAGGGTCAGATACGCAGTATTTT. Its translation: CASSPPGTRGGSDTQYF. The complete variable domain, with remaining parts taken from reference TRBV11-2 and TRBJ2-3, reads EAGVAQSPRYKIIEKRQSVAFWCNPISGHATLYWYQQILGQGPKLLIQFQNNGVVDDSQLPKDRFSAERLKGVDSTLKIQPAKLEDSAVYLCASSPPGTRGGSDTQYFGPGTRLTVL.

This clonotype was counted a few times. The V and J genes are TRBV7-9 and TRBJ2-1; 10 bases agree with TRBD2. Trimming removed 3 bases from V and 2 bases from J; junction bases left unmatched: 1. The CDR3 contains 15 residues. Germline CDR1 reads SEHNR; CDR2 reads FQNEAQ (reference sequence). The CDR3 region is CASSLLAGAYNEQFF. The CDR3 DNA is TGTGCCAGCAGCTTGCTAGCGGGAGCCTACAATGAGCAGTTCTTC.

This clonotype came up many times. This sequence joins TRBV4-1 and TRBJ2-7, with D maybe TRBD2 (5 bases). The CDR3 totals 14 residues. In germline, CDR1 is MGHRA, CDR2 YSYEKL. V lost 5 bases and J lost 0, with 11 bases in between. The CDR3 DNA is TGCGCCAGCAGCTACAGCGGAAGCTCCTACGAGCAGTACTTC. Amino acids: CASSYSGSSYEQYF.

This clonotype was counted many times. The V call is TRBV9, the J call TRBJ1-1; D call uncertain. Trimming pared 4 bases from V and 3 bases from J, leaving 13 bases between. Looked up from germline, CDR1 is SGDLS and CDR2 is YYNGEE. The CDR3 contains 14 residues. CDR3 protein: CASSPTILYTEAFF. The CDR3 DNA is TGTGCCAGCAGCCCAACCATTTTATACACTGAAGCTTTCTTT.

This clonotype was detected only a few times. The V gene is TRBV7-2, the J gene TRBJ2-7; no clear D. The CDR3 length is 14 residues. Germline values: CDR1 SGHTA, CDR2 FQGNSA. V dropped 5 bases and J dropped 2 bases, with 13 bases sitting between them. This CDR3 reads CASSRSSSPYEQYF. The CDR3 bases are TGTGCCAGCAGCCGATCGAGCAGCCCCTACGAGCAGTACTTC.

The chain has TRBV4-1 and TRBJ1-1, with 8 bases aligning to TRBD1. The CDR3 consists of 14 residues. V lost 3 bases, J lost 7 bases, and 7 bases stayed unmatched. Germline CDR1 is MGHRA and CDR2 is YSYEKL. The CDR3 DNA reads TGCGCCAGCAGCCAGAAACAGGGGGTCTTTGAAGCTTTCTTT. This sequence encodes CASSQKQGVFEAFF.

This clonotype appeared a single time. This may arise from a read error, as a much more abundant clone is one base away. V is TRBV11-2 and J is TRBJ2-5; D may be TRBD2 (5 bases). V lost 1 base and J 7 bases, leaving 16 bases between the germline ends. This CDR3 is built from 15 residues. Per the germline V gene, CDR1 is SGHAT and CDR2 is FQNNGV. The CDR3 sequence is CASSLGAGSGMTQYF. The CDR3, as DNA: TGTGCCAGCAGCTTAGGGGCCGGCTCCGGGATGACCCAGTACTTC.

This clonotype was counted only a few times. The genes are TRBV4-3 and TRBJ2-1; 9 bases map to TRBD2. The CDR3 covers 14 residues. Per the germline V gene, CDR1 is LGHNA and CDR2 is YSLEER. J lost 14 bases, V lost 0 bases, and 8 bases had no gene match. CDR3: CASSQDQSSGRKFF. CDR3 coding DNA: TGCGCCAGCAGCCAAGACCAATCGAGCGGGAGGAAGTTCTTC.

This clonotype appeared many times. The chain links TRBV11-2 to TRBJ1-1; a possible D gene is TRBD1 (6 bases). The CDR3 spans 12 residues. Germline V gene sequence: CDR1 SGHAT, CDR2 FQNNGV. V shed 8 bases and J shed 5 bases, with 12 bases lying between them. CDR3 bases: TGTGCCAGCTGTTCCGACAGGACTGAAGCTTTCTTT. Encoded protein: CASCSDRTEAFF.

This clonotype was found many times. The chain links TRBV3-1 to TRBJ2-7; 7 nucleotides match TRBD1. After removal of 4 bases from V and 9 bases from J, the junction contained 21 bases not matched to a gene. The CDR3 is 17 amino acids. Germline assignment: CDR1 LGHDT and CDR2 YNNKEL (reference sequence). CDR3 in amino acids: CASSPAGGSGPFFGQYF. CDR3 DNA: TGTGCCAGCAGCCCAGCAGGGGGTTCAGGACCCTTTTTTGGGCAGTACTTC.

This clonotype has a count of ten or more. This chain connects TRBV27 to TRBJ2-3; possible D gene TRBD1, 6 bases. Germline lookup yields CDR1 MNHEY and CDR2 SMNVEV (reference sequence). V lost 2 bases to trimming and J lost 4 bases, with 16 bases between them. This CDR3 region has 16 residues. The CDR3 DNA reads TGTGCCAGCAGTTTAACAGGGATTTCGAGGTCAGATACGCAGTATTTT. It yields the protein CASSLTGISRSDTQYF.

This clonotype was seen repeatedly, ten times or more. The rearrangement links TRBV2 to TRBJ2-5; maybe TRBD1 (5 bases). This CDR3 contains 14 residues. Trimming left V 4 bases short and J 1 base short, with 10 bases between. CDR1 is SNHLY, CDR2 FYNNEI, per germline. DNA of the CDR3: TGTGCCAGCAGTGTCCCAGGGCCCCAAGAGACCCAGTACTTC. Its protein product is CASSVPGPQETQYF. Combining the CDR3 with reference TRBV2 and TRBJ2-5 gives the whole variable domain EPEVTQTPSHQVTQMGQEVILRCVPISNHLYFYWYRQILGQKVEFLVSFYNNEISEKSEIFDDQFSVERPDGSNFTLKIRSTKLEDSAMYFCASSVPGPQETQYFGPGTRLLVL.

The table lists this clonotype with many counts. The chain joins TRBV5-6 to TRBJ1-5, with 7 bases identical to TRBD1. CDR3 length: 14 amino acids. V lost 5 bases to trimming and J lost 5 bases; unmatched junction nucleotides: 7. From germline, CDR1 is SGHDT and CDR2 YYEEEE. The CDR3 is CASSPGQGDQPQHF. In nucleotides, the CDR3 is TGTGCCAGCAGTCCCGGGCAGGGGGATCAGCCCCAGCATTTT.

This clonotype occurred many times. The J gene is TRBJ2-7, the V gene TRBV27; 7 positions match TRBD2. CDR1 and CDR2 (germline): MNHEY, SMNVEV (reference sequence). This CDR3 region has 14 residues. V shed 2 bases and J 5 bases; nucleotides not matched to a gene: 6. The CDR3 here is CASSLRGRAHEQYF. The DNA for the CDR3 is TGTGCCAGCAGTTTACGGGGGAGGGCCCACGAGCAGTACTTC.